A selection of T cell receptor beta chains follows, all from one sample in a study of CD8+CD57+ T cells in acquired aplastic anemia. TCRdb reprocessed the reads via MiXCR and lists one record per CDR3 protein. Altogether about 130,000 distinct CDR3 sequences are present, 48% being singletons, with the ten largest covering around 2.5%. Sequencing was done on a sample of sorted CD4+, CD8+, or CD8+CD57+ T cells (not recorded which) from PBMCs. The source is a human donor in good health, serving as a control. CDR3s include the opening cysteine and the closing phenylalanine or tryptophan. Each record gives: J gene, clone size, V gene, D gene, CDR3 DNA, CDR3 protein. D genes are given only for firm matches. Size values are once, few and many counts, or a class for expanded clones, and some rows have none.

>TRBJ1-4|.|TRBV2|TRBD1
TGTGCCAGCAGTGAAGCGCCGGGACAGCAGCTGTTTTTT
CASSEAPGQQLFF
>TRBJ2-5|.|TRBV29-1|.
TGCAGCGTTGATCACCAAGGCCAAGAGACCCAGTACTTC
CSVDHQGQETQYF
>TRBJ1-2|.|TRBV30|TRBD1
TGTGCCTGGAACCGGGACAGGGGACCTCATGGCTACACCTTC
CAWNRDRGPHGYTF
>TRBJ2-6|once|TRBV24-1|.
TGTGCCACTGGGACAGGGGCCAACGTCCTGACTTTC
CATGTGANVLTF
>TRBJ1-2|many|TRBV7-9|.
TGTGCCAGCAGCTTATACGGGACACCTGTTAACTATGGCTACACCTTC
CASSLYGTPVNYGYTF
>TRBJ2-7|.|TRBV7-6|.
TGTGCCAGCAGCCCGCCGGGTAATAGCGAGCAGTACTTC
CASSPPGNSEQYF
>TRBJ1-2|.|TRBV2|TRBD1
TGTGCCAGCAGTCGACAGGGAAGGGATGGCTACACCTTC
CASSRQGRDGYTF
>TRBJ2-5|.|TRBV20-1|.
TGCAGTGCTAGAGATCGTCACAGGGACCAAGAGACCCAGTACTTC
CSARDRHRDQETQYF
>TRBJ1-5|.|TRBV29-1|.
TGCAGCGTTGACTGGGGGTCCAAGGCCCAAGAGACCCAGCATTTT
CSVDWGSKAQETQHF
>TRBJ2-7|many|TRBV5-5|.
TGTGCCAGCAGCGTCTCGGACAACTCACAGCAGTACTTC
CASSVSDNSQQYF
>TRBJ1-4|many|TRBV6-5|TRBD1
TGTGCCAGCAGCTCGGACAGGGACAATGAAAAACTGTTTTTT
CASSSDRDNEKLFF
>TRBJ1-1|.|TRBV7-3|.
TGTGCCAGCAGCACCGGGGCGGGGGCGGACACTGAAGCTTTCTTT
CASSTGAGADTEAFF
>TRBJ1-2|many|TRBV6-5|TRBD1
TGTGCCAGCAGTTTCATAAGGACAGGGGGTGGCTATGGCTACACCTTC
CASSFIRTGGGYGYTF
>TRBJ1-1|.|TRBV25-1|.
TGTGCCAGCAGAACAGTGAACACTGAAGCTTTCTTT
CASRTVNTEAFF
>TRBJ1-6|once|TRBV7-2|.
TGTGCCAGCAGCCCCGTGGCTTATAATTCGCCCCTCTACTTT
CASSPVAYNSPLYF
>TRBJ2-6|medium-sized|TRBV15|TRBD1
TGTGCCACCAGCAGGGACAGGCAGTCTGGGGCCAACGTCCTGACTTTC
CATSRDRQSGANVLTF
>TRBJ2-7|many|TRBV6-5|.
TGTGCCAGCAGTTACTCGAGTTCAGGTTCCTACGAGCAGTACTTC
CASSYSSSGSYEQYF
>TRBJ2-1|many|TRBV7-2|.
TGTGCCAGCAGCGACCAAGGGGTCTCCTACAATGAGCAGTTCTTC
CASSDQGVSYNEQFF
>TRBJ2-1|many|TRBV20-1|.
TGCAGTGCTAATTACTTGACCAATGAGCAGTTCTTC
CSANYLTNEQFF
>TRBJ2-7|few|TRBV10-2|.
TGCGCCAGCAGTGTAGCTGGCGAGCAGTACTTC
CASSVAGEQYF
>TRBJ2-7|.|TRBV7-9|TRBD1
TGTGCCAGCAGATCGACAGGGATCAACGGCGAGCAGTACTTC
CASRSTGINGEQYF
>TRBJ1-3|.|TRBV24-1|.
TGTGCCACCAGTGATTTAGGGCCGTACTCTGGAAACACCATATATTTT
CATSDLGPYSGNTIYF
>TRBJ1-2|many|TRBV5-5|.
TGTGCCAGCAGCTTGGTGACTGCGGCAGTTAACTATGGCTACACCTTC
CASSLVTAAVNYGYTF
>TRBJ2-3|.|TRBV7-4|TRBD1
TGTGCCAGTATCCCTGACAGGGGGCGAGATACGCAGTATTTT
CASIPDRGRDTQYF
>TRBJ2-7|.|TRBV12-3/TRBV12-4|TRBD1
TGTGCCAGCAGTCAGGGACAGGGTAACTACGAGCAGTACTTC
CASSQGQGNYEQYF
>TRBJ2-7|.|TRBV4-3|.
TGCGCCAGCAGCCAAGCAGCAGAGGGATTATACTACGAGCAGTACTTC
CASSQAAEGLYYEQYF
>TRBJ2-6|many|TRBV5-1|.
TGCGCCAGCAGCTTAGGTAATGGCCAAGGGGCCAACGTCCTGACTTTC
CASSLGNGQGANVLTF
>TRBJ2-7|.|TRBV7-9|.
TGTGCCAGCAGCCCTACAGGGTCCGAGCAGTACTTC
CASSPTGSEQYF
>TRBJ1-1|.|TRBV12-3/TRBV12-4|TRBD1
TGTGCCAGCAAAAAGGACAGGGCGAACACTGAAGCTTTCTTT
CASKKDRANTEAFF
>TRBJ1-3|.|TRBV19|TRBD1
TGTGCCAGTAGGTCCGGGACAGGTGGCCGAAGCACCATATATTTT
CASRSGTGGRSTIYF
>TRBJ1-1|many|TRBV30|.
TGTGCCTCCCAATTTAGAAACACTGAAGCTTTCTTT
CASQFRNTEAFF
>TRBJ1-6|few|TRBV15|.
TGTGCCACCAGCAGAGAGGATGCCAACGGTTCACCCCTCCACTTT
CATSREDANGSPLHF
>TRBJ2-1|.|TRBV11-2|TRBD2
TGTGCCAGCAGCCCCCCGTCGGGACTAGCGGGGGGGTACAATGAGCAGTTCTTC
CASSPPSGLAGGYNEQFF
>TRBJ2-7|once|TRBV6-1|TRBD1
TGTGCCAGCCGTGAAGGGACAGGGAGTTTGTACGAGCAGTACTTC
CASREGTGSLYEQYF
>TRBJ1-1|many|TRBV15|.
TGTGCCACCAGCAGAGATAAAGGGTACACTGAAGCTTTCTTT
CATSRDKGYTEAFF
>TRBJ2-7|.|TRBV19|.
TGTGCCAGTAGTGTACAACAGGGAGGGAGCTACGAGCAGTACTTC
CASSVQQGGSYEQYF
>TRBJ1-1|.|TRBV7-8|.
TGTGCCAGCAGCTTATTAGAGGGCACTGAAGCTTTCTTT
CASSLLEGTEAFF
>TRBJ1-1|many|TRBV6-5|.
TGTGCCAGCAGTTACTCGTGGACTGGGGACACTGAAGCTTTCTTT
CASSYSWTGDTEAFF
>TRBJ2-1|.|TRBV2|TRBD2
TGTGCCAGCAGGGTAGCGGGGGGGCCGAATCACGATGAGCAGTTCTTC
CASRVAGGPNHDEQFF
>TRBJ1-4|.|TRBV5-4|.
TGTGCCAGCAGCCTCCAGGTGGGGGTTACCGAAAAACTGTTTTTT
CASSLQVGVTEKLFF
>TRBJ1-2|.|TRBV2|.
TGTGCCAGCAGTGAAGGTCTACAGTATGGCTACACCTTC
CASSEGLQYGYTF
>TRBJ2-2|many|TRBV9|.
TGTGCCAGCAGCGTAGGGGGCAGGGACACCGGGGAGCTGTTTTTT
CASSVGGRDTGELFF
>TRBJ2-7|.|TRBV20-1|TRBD2
TGCAGTGCTAGCGGGGGAGGGGACGAGCAGTACTTC
CSASGGGDEQYF
>TRBJ1-5|many|TRBV18|.
TGTGCCAGCTCGCCCGGGGGTGATCAGCCCCAGCATTTT
CASSPGGDQPQHF
>TRBJ2-7|.|TRBV7-2|.
TGTGCCAGCAGTCTGATGACAGGAGCCTACGAGCAGTACTTC
CASSLMTGAYEQYF
>TRBJ2-1|.|TRBV10-3|TRBD2
TGTGCCATCAGTGAGGGGAGGGCCACTAACAATGAGCAGTTCTTC
CAISEGRATNNEQFF